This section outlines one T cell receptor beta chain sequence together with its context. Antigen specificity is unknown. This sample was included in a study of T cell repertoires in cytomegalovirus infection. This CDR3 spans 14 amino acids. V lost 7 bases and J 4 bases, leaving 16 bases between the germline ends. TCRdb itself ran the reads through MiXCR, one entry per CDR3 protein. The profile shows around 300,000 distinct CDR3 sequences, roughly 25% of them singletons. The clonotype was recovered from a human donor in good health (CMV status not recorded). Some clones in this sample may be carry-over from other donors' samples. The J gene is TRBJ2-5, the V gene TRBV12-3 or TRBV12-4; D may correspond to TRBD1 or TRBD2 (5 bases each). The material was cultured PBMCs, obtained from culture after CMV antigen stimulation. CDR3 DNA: TGTGCCAGCAACATACCGGGGCCTGCAGAGACCCAGTACTTC. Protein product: CASNIPGPAETQYF.